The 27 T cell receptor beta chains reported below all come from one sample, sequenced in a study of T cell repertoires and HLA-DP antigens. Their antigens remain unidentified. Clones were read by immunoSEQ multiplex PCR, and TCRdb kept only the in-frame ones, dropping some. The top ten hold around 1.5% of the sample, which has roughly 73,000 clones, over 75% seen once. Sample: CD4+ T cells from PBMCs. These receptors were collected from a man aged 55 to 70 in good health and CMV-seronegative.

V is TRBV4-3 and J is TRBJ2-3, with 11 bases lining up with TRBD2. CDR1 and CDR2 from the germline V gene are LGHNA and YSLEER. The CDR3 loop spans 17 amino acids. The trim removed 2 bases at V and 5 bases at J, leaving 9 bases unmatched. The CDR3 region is CASSQIAGGEGEDTQYF. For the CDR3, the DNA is TGCGCCAGCAGCCAAATAGCGGGAGGGGAGGGAGAAGATACGCAGTATTTT.

The CDR3 region is CASSGAFSDGTNEKLFF. The CDR3 DNA reads as TGTGCCAGCAGTGGGGCTTTTTCGGATGGGACTAATGAAAAACTGTTTTTT. The V and J genes are TRBV6-1 and TRBJ1-4; D is ambiguous. The CDR3 runs to 17 residues. Germline V lookup: CDR1 MNHNS, CDR2 SASEGT. Trimming stripped 4 bases from V and 2 bases from J, with 17 bases between.

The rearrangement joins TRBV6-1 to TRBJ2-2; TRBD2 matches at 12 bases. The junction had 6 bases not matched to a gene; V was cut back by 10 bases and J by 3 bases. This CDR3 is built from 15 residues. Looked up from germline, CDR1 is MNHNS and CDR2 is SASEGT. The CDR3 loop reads CATSGGDSYTGELFF. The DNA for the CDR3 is TGTGCCACTAGCGGGGGGGACTCTTACACCGGGGAGCTGTTTTTT.

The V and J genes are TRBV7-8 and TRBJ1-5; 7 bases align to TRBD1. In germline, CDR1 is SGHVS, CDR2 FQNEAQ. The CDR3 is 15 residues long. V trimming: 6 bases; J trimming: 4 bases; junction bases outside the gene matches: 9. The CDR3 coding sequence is TGTGCCAGCAGTTCCCTACACAGGGGAAATCAGCCCCAGCATTTT. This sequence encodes CASSSLHRGNQPQHF.

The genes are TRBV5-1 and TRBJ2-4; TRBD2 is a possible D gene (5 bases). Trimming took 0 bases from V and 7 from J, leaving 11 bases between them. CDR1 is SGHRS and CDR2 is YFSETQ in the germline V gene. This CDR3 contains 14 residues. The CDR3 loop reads CASSLEAGTNIQYF. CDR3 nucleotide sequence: TGCGCCAGCAGCTTGGAGGCGGGTACGAACATTCAGTACTTC.

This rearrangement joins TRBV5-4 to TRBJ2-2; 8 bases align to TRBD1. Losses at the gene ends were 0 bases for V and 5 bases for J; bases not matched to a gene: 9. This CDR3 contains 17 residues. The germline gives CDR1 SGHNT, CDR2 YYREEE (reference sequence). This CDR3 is CASSLGRAGGRTGELFF. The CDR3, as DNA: TGTGCCAGCAGCTTGGGTAGGGCAGGGGGCCGGACCGGGGAGCTGTTTTTT.

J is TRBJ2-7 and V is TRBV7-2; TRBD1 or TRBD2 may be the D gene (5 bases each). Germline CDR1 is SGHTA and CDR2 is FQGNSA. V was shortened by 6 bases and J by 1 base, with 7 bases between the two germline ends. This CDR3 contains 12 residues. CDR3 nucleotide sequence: TGTGCCAGCAGGGGACCTTCCTACGAGCAGTACTTC. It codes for CASRGPSYEQYF. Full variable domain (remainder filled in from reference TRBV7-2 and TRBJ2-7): GAGVSQSPSNKVTEKGKDVELRCDPISGHTALYWYRQSLGQGLEFLIYFQGNSAPDKSGLPSDRFSAERTGGSVSTLTIQRTQQEDSAVYLCASRGPSYEQYFGPGTRLTVT.

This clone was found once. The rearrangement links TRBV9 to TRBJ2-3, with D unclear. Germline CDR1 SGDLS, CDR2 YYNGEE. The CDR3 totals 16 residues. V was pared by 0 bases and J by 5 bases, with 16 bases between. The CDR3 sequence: CASSVGGRRTVDTQYF. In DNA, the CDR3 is TGTGCCAGCAGCGTAGGAGGCAGACGAACGGTAGATACGCAGTATTTT.

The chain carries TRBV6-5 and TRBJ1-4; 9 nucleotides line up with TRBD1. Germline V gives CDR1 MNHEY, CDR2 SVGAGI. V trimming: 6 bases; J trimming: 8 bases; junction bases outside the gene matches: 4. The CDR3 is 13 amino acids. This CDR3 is CASRTGGDEKLFF. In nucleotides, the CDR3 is TGTGCCAGCAGGACAGGGGGGGACGAAAAACTGTTTTTT.

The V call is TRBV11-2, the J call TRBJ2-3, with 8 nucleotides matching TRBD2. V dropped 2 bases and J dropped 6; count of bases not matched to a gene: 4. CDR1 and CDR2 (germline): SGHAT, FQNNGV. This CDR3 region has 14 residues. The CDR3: CASSLREGQDTQYF. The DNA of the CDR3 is TGTGCCAGCAGCTTACGGGAGGGCCAGGATACGCAGTATTTT.

Written as DNA, the CDR3 is TGTGCCAGCAGCGCCGGACAGGGTTATAGGAACTCACCCCTCCACTTT. It codes for CASSAGQGYRNSPLHF. The chain couples TRBV7-8 to TRBJ1-6, with 8 bases lining up with TRBD1. Germline CDR1 reads SGHVS; CDR2 reads FQNEAQ. With 5 bases clipped from V and 10 bases from J, the junction kept 13 bases outside the gene matches. This CDR3 spans 16 amino acids.

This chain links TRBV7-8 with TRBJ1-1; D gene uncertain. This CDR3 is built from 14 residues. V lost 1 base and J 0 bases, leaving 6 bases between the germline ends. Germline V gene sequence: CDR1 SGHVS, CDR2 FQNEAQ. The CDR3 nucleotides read TGTGCCAGCAGCTTAGGGACGGTGAACACTGAAGCTTTCTTT. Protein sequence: CASSLGTVNTEAFF.

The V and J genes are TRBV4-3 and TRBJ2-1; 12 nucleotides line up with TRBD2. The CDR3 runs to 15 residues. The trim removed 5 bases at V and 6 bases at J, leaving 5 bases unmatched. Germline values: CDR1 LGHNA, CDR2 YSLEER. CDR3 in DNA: TGCGCCAGCAGCTACCTAGCGGGGGGGCCCAATGAGCAGTTCTTC. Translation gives CASSYLAGGPNEQFF.

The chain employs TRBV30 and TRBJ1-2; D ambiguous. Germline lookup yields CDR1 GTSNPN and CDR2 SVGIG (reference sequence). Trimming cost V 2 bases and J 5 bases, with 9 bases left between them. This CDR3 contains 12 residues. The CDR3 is CAWSSMGYGYTF. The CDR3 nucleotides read TGTGCCTGGAGTTCCATGGGGTATGGCTACACCTTC.

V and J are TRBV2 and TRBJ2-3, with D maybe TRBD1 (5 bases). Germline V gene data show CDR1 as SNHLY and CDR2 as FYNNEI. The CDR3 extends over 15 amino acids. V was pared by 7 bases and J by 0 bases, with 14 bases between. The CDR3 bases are TGTGCCAGCACCAAGGGTCCAGGGAGCACAGATACGCAGTATTTT. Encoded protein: CASTKGPGSTDTQYF.

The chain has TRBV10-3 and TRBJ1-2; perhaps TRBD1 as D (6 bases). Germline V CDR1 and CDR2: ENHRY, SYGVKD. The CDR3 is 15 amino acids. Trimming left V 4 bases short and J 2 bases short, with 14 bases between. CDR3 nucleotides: TGTGCCATCAGTGGGACAGAACATTTGAACTATGGCTACACCTTC. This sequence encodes CAISGTEHLNYGYTF.

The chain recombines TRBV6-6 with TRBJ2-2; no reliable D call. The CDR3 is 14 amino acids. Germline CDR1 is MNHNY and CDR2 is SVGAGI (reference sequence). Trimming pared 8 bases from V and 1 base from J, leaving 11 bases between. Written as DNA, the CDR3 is TGTGCCAGCGAGGCTAGGGTGAACACCGGGGAGCTGTTTTTT. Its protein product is CASEARVNTGELFF.

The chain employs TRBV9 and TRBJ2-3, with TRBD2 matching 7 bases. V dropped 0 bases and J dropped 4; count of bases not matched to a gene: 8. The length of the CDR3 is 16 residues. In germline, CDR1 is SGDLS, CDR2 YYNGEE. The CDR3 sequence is CASSVAASGAADTQYF. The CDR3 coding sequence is TGTGCCAGCAGCGTAGCGGCTAGCGGTGCGGCAGATACGCAGTATTTT.

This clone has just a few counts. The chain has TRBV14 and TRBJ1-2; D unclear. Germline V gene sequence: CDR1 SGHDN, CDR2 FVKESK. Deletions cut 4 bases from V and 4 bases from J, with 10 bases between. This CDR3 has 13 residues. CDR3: CASSPGISYGYTF. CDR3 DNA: TGTGCCAGCAGCCCCGGGATCTCCTATGGCTACACCTTC.

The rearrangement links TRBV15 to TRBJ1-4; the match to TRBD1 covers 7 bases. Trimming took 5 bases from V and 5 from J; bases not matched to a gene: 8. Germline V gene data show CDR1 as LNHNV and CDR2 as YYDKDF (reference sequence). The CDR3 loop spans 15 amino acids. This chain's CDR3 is CATSSRDSRNEKLFF. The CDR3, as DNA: TGTGCCACCAGCTCCCGGGACAGCCGCAATGAAAAACTGTTTTTT. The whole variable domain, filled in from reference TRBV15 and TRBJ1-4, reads DAMVIQNPRYQVTQFGKPVTLSCSQTLNHNVMYWYQQKSSQAPKLLFHYYDKDFNNEADTPDNFQSRRPNTSFCFLDIRSPGLGDTAMYLCATSSRDSRNEKLFFGSGTQLSVL.

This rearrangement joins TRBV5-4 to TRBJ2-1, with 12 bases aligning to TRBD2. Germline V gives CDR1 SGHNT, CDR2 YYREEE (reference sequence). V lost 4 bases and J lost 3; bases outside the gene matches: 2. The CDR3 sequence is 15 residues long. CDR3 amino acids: CASSLGLAGYNEQFF. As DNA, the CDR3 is TGTGCCAGCAGCCTGGGACTAGCGGGCTACAATGAGCAGTTCTTC.

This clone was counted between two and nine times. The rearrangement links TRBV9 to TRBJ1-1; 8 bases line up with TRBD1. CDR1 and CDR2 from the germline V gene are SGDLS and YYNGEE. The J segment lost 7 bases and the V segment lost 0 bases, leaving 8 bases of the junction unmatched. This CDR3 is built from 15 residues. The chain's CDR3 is CASSVDGQGAGEAFF. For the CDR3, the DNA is TGTGCCAGCAGCGTAGATGGCCAGGGGGCAGGTGAAGCTTTCTTT.

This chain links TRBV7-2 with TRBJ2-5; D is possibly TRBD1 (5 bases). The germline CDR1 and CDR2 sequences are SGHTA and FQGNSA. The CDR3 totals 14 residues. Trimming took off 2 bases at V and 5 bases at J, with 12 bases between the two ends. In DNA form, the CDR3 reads TGTGCCAGCAGCTTACAGGGTCGGACGGAGACCCAGTACTTC. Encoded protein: CASSLQGRTETQYF.

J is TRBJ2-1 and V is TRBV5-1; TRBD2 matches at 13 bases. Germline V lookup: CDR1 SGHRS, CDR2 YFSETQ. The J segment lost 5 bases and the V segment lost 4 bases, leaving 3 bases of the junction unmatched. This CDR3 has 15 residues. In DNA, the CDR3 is TGCGCCAGCAGCAACGGGACTAGCGGGAACAATGAGCAGTTCTTC. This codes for CASSNGTSGNNEQFF. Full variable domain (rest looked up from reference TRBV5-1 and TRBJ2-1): KAGVTQTPRYLIKTRGQQVTLSCSPISGHRSVSWYQQTPGQGLQFLFEYFSETQRNKGNFPGRFSGRQFSNSRSEMNVSTLELGDSALYLCASSNGTSGNNEQFFGPGTRLTVL.

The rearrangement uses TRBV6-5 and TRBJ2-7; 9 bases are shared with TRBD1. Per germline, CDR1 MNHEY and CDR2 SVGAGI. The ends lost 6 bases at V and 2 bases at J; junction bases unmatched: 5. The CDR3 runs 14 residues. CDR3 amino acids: CASSPGTGPYEQYF. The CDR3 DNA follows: TGTGCCAGCAGCCCCGGGACAGGGCCCTACGAGCAGTACTTC.

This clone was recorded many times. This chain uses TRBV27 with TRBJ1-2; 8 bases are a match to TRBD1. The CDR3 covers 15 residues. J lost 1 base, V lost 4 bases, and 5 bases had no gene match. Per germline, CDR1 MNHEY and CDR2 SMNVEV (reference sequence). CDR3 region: CASSSYRGDNYGYTF. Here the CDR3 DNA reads TGTGCCAGCAGTTCTTACAGGGGGGATAACTATGGCTACACCTTC.

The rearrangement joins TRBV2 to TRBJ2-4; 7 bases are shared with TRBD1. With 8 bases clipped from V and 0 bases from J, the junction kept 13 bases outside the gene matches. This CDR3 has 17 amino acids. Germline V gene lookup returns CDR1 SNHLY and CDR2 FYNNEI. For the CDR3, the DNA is TGTGCCAGCCAAGCTTTCGGGACAGCCCTAGCCAAAAACATTCAGTACTTC. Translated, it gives CASQAFGTALAKNIQYF.